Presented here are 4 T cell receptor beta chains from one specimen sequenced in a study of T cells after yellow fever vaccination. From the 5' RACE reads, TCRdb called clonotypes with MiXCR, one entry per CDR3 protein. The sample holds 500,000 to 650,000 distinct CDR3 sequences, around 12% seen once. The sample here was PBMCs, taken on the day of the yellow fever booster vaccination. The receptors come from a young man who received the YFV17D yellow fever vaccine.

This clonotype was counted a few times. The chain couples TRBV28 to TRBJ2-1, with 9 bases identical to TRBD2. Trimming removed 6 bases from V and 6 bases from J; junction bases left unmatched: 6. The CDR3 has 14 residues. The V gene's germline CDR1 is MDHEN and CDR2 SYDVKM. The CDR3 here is CASRGGLALNEQFF. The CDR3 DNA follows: TGTGCCAGCAGGGGTGGACTAGCGCTCAATGAGCAGTTCTTC.

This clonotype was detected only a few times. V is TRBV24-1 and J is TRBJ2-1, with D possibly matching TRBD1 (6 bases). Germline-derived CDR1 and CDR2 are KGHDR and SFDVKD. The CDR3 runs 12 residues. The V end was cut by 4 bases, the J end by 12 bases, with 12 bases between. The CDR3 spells CATSESGTWQFF. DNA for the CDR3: TGTGCCACCAGTGAATCAGGGACATGGCAGTTCTTC.

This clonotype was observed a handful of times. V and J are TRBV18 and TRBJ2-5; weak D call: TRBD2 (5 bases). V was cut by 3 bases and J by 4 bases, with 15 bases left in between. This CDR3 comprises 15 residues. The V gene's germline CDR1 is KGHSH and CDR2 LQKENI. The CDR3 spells CASSPSTNPAETQYF. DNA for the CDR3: TGTGCCAGCTCACCTTCGACTAATCCAGCAGAGACCCAGTACTTC.

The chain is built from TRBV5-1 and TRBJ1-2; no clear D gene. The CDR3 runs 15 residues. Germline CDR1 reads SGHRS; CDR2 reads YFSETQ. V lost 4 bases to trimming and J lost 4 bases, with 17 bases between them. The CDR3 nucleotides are TGCGCCAGCAGCAGCATGGACGGCCTCTCCTATGGCTACACCTTC. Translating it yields CASSSMDGLSYGYTF.